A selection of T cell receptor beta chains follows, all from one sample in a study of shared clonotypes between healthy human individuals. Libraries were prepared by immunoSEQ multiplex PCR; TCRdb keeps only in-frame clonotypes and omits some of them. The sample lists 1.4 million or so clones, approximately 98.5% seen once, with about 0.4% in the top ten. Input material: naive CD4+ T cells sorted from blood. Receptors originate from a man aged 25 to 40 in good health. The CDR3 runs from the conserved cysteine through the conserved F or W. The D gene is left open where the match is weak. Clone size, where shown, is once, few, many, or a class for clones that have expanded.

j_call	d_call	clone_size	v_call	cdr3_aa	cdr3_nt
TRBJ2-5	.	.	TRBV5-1	CASSLAQIKGETQYF	TGCGCCAGCAGCTTGGCACAGATCAAGGGGGAGACCCAGTACTTC
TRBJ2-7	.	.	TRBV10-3	CAIRSPGDSYEQYF	TGTGCCATCAGGTCTCCAGGGGACTCCTACGAGCAGTACTTC
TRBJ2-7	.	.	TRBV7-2	CASSLDLLRSYEQYF	TGTGCCAGCAGCCTGGACTTACTTCGCTCCTACGAGCAGTACTTC
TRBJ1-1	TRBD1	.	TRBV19	CASDDRGHTEAFF	TGTGCCAGTGACGACAGGGGGCACACTGAAGCTTTCTTT
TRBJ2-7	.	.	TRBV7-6	CASSIRYREAYEQYF	TGTGCCAGCAGCATCAGATACAGGGAGGCCTACGAGCAGTACTTC
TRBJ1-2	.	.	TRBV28	CASSPQANYGYTF	TGTGCCAGCAGTCCCCAAGCTAACTATGGCTACACCTTC
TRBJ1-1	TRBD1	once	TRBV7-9	CASSLRLQGAEAFF	TGTGCCAGCAGCTTAAGGCTACAGGGGGCTGAAGCTTTCTTT
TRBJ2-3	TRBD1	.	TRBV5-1	CASSSLDRFTDTQYF	TGCGCCAGCAGCTCACTGGACAGGTTCACAGATACGCAGTATTTT
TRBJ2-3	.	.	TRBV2	CASSVSTDTQYF	TGTGCCAGCAGTGTCTCTACAGATACGCAGTATTTT
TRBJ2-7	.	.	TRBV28	CASSWTSVYYEQYF	TGTGCCAGCAGTTGGACGAGCGTTTACTACGAGCAGTACTTC
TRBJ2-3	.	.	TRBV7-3	CASSLSGPDTQYF	TGTGCCAGCAGCTTGTCGGGACCAGATACGCAGTATTTT
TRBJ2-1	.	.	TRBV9	CASSVALAAPYNEQFF	TGTGCCAGCAGCGTAGCACTAGCCGCCCCTTACAATGAGCAGTTCTTC
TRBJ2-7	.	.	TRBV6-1	CASSDQIPHRSSYEQYF	TGTGCCAGCAGTGATCAAATACCACACAGGAGCTCCTACGAGCAGTACTTC
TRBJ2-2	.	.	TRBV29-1	CSAKDLTGELFF	TGCAGCGCTAAGGACCTCACCGGGGAGCTGTTTTTT
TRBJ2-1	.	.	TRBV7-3	CASSLLSPSSYNEQFF	TGTGCCAGCAGCCTACTAAGTCCTAGCTCCTACAATGAGCAGTTCTTC
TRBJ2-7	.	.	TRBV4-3	CASSQGVSGYYEQYF	TGCGCCAGCAGCCAAGGCGTTAGCGGTTACTACGAGCAGTACTTC
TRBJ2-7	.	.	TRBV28	CASSRQGLSYEQYF	TGTGCCAGCAGCCGACAGGGACTCTCCTACGAGCAGTACTTC
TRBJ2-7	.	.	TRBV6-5	CASSYYGLGEQYF	TGTGCCAGCAGTTACTACGGACTGGGCGAGCAGTACTTC
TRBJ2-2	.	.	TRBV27	CASRFGNLPGELFF	TGTGCCAGCAGATTCGGGAACCTCCCCGGGGAGCTGTTTTTT
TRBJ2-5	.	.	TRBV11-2	CASSPSGGPEETQYF	TGTGCCAGCAGCCCATCAGGAGGGCCGGAGGAGACCCAGTACTTC
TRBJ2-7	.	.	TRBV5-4	CASSPGVSYEQYF	TGTGCCAGCAGCCCCGGGGTTTCCTACGAGCAGTACTTC
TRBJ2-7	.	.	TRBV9	CASSVGTRGVGEQYF	TGTGCCAGCAGCGTTGGAACCCGAGGAGTTGGCGAGCAGTACTTC
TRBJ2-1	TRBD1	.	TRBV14	CASSQNRGNEQFF	TGTGCCAGCAGCCAAAACAGGGGGAATGAGCAGTTCTTC
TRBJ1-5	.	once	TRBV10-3	CAISETRVQGNNQPQHF	TGTGCCATCAGTGAGACGAGGGTTCAAGGGAACAATCAGCCCCAGCATTTT
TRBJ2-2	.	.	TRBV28	CASSASPPGELFF	TGTGCCAGCAGTGCTAGCCCCCCCGGGGAGCTGTTTTTT
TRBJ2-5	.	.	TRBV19	CASSRAGAPRGAQYF	TGTGCCAGTAGTAGGGCAGGGGCCCCCCGGGGTGCCCAGTACTTC
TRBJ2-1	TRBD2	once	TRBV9	CASSVGLRTGRAGEEQFF	TGTGCCAGCAGCGTAGGATTGAGGACCGGGAGGGCCGGAGAGGAGCAGTTCTTC
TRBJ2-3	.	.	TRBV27	CASSLLPSFQPITDTQYF	TGTGCCAGCAGTTTACTGCCTAGTTTTCAGCCTATCACAGATACGCAGTATTTT
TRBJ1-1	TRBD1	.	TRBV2	CASSDRQGNTEAFF	TGTGCCAGCAGTGACCGACAGGGGAACACTGAAGCTTTCTTT
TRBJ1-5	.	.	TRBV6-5	CASSQRPNQPQHF	TGTGCCAGCAGTCAGCGGCCCAATCAGCCCCAGCATTTT
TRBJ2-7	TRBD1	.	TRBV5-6	CASSRATGTGAYEQYF	TGTGCCAGCAGCCGGGCCACCGGGACAGGCGCCTACGAGCAGTACTTC
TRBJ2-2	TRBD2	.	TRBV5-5	CASSPPSGPNTGELFF	TGTGCCAGCAGCCCTCCTAGCGGGCCGAACACCGGGGAGCTGTTTTTT
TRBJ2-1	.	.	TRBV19	CASSMGPQNEQFF	TGTGCCAGTAGTATGGGTCCCCAGAATGAGCAGTTCTTC
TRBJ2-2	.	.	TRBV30	CAWSALQAGELFF	TGTGCCTGGAGTGCCCTACAGGCCGGGGAGCTGTTTTTT
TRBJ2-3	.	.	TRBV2	CASNSGTFTDTQYF	TGTGCCAGCAATAGTGGAACTTTCACAGATACGCAGTATTTT
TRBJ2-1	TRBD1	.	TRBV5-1	CASGPGQGDINEQFF	TGCGCCAGCGGGCCAGGACAGGGAGATATAAATGAGCAGTTCTTC
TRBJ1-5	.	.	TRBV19	CASSRSGSNQPQHF	TGTGCCAGTAGTAGGTCAGGGAGTAATCAGCCCCAGCATTTT
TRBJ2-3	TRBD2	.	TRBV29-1	CSGGTSGRGTQYF	TGCAGCGGAGGGACTAGCGGGAGGGGTACGCAGTATTTT
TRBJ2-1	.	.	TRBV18	CASSPGWSYNEQFF	TGTGCCAGCTCACCAGGGTGGTCCTACAATGAGCAGTTCTTC